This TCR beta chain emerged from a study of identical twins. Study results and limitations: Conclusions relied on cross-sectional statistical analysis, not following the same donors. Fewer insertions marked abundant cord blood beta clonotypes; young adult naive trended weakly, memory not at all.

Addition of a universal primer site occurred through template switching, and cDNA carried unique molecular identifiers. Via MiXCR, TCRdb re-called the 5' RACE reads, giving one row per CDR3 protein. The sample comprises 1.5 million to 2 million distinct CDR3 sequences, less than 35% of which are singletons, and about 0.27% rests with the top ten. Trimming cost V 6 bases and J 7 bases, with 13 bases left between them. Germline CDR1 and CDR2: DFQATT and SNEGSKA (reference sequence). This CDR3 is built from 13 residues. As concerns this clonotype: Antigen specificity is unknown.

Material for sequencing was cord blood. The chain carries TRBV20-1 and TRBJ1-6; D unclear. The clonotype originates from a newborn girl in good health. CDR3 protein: CSAQVTLNSPLHF. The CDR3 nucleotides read TGCAGTGCCCAGGTGACCCTAAATTCACCCCTCCACTTT.